Listed below are T cell receptor beta chains from one sample, sequenced in a study of shared clonotypes between healthy human individuals. Clones were read by immunoSEQ multiplex PCR, and TCRdb kept only the in-frame ones, dropping some. Found here are 450,000 to 500,000 clones, approximately 82% of them singletons; the top ten hold 12%. What was sequenced was PBMCs. These receptors were taken from a woman in her thirties or forties in good health. Some clones in this sample may be carry-over from other donors' samples. Both conserved end residues are part of each CDR3. The D gene is left open where the match is weak. Part of the rows lack a size; the others show once, few, many or a class for expanded clones.

j_call v_call cdr3_length clone_size d_call cdr3_nt cdr3_aa
TRBJ2-1 TRBV7-8 15 . TRBD1 TGTGCCAGCAGCCCCGGGACAGGTAGAGACAATGAGCAGTTCTTC CASSPGTGRDNEQFF
TRBJ2-3 TRBV5-4 17 few . TGTGCCAGCAGCTTGAGTGGGGGAATTCGGGGGAGAGATACGCAGTATTTT CASSLSGGIRGRDTQYF
TRBJ2-7 TRBV7-2 15 . TRBD2 TGTGCCAGCAGCCCGACTAGCGGGAGATCCTACGAGCAGTACTTC CASSPTSGRSYEQYF
TRBJ2-7 TRBV5-4 13 . . TGTGCCAGCAGCTTCTCAGCATCCTACGAGCAGTACTTC CASSFSASYEQYF
TRBJ2-3 TRBV7-9 18 . TRBD2 TGTGCCAGCTCAGGCACCTATAGCGGGAGGGATGGCACAGATACGCAGTATTTT CASSGTYSGRDGTDTQYF
TRBJ2-5 TRBV5-1 15 . TRBD1 TGCGCCAGCAGCTTGGTTGGACAGGGTGGCGAGACCCAGTACTTC CASSLVGQGGETQYF
TRBJ2-7 TRBV7-2 18 . TRBD1 TGTGCCAGCAGCTCCCGAGGGGGGACCGGGACAGGGGTCTACGAGCAGTACTTC CASSSRGGTGTGVYEQYF
TRBJ2-6 TRBV28 14 . . TGTGCCAGTCGAGGGCTCTCTGGGGCCAACGTCCTGACTTTC CASRGLSGANVLTF
TRBJ2-3 TRBV5-4 16 . TRBD2 TGTGCCAGCAGCATGGGACTAGCGGGAAGCACAGATACGCAGTATTTT CASSMGLAGSTDTQYF
TRBJ1-4 TRBV7-2 13 . . TGTGCCAGCAGGGGTGCTCGTAATGAAAAACTGTTTTTT CASRGARNEKLFF
TRBJ2-2 TRBV7-2 18 . TRBD2 TGTGCCCCCTATGCCTGGGCTAGCGGGCCTGTGGCCACCGGGGAGCTGTTTTTT CAPYAWASGPVATGELFF
TRBJ2-5 TRBV5-1 13 . . TGCGCCAGCAGCTTGGGAGTGGCGGAGACCCAGTACTTC CASSLGVAETQYF
TRBJ1-2 TRBV25-1 16 few TRBD1 TGTGCCAGCAGTGGGACAGGGGGCCCCGCTAACTATGGCTACACCTTC CASSGTGGPANYGYTF
TRBJ1-5 TRBV23-1 13 . TRBD1 TGCGCCAGCAGTCCCGACAGGGTCCAGCCCCAGCATTTT CASSPDRVQPQHF
TRBJ1-1 TRBV27 12 few TRBD1 TGTGCCAGCAGCGGGACAGGCCCTGAAGCTTTCTTT CASSGTGPEAFF
TRBJ2-7 TRBV30 13 . . TGTGCCTGGAGCATTAGCGGTCTGTACGAGCAGTACTTC CAWSISGLYEQYF
TRBJ1-1 TRBV2 13 . TRBD1 TGTGCCAGCACTAATGACAGGGAAACTGAAGCTTTCTTT CASTNDRETEAFF
TRBJ1-4 TRBV18 15 . . TGTGCCAGCTCACCAGTGGGTCTAATAAATGAAAAACTGTTTTTT CASSPVGLINEKLFF
TRBJ1-1 TRBV5-1 16 . . TGCGCCAGCAGCTTGGGCCGATACAGGGATAAAGTTGAAGCTTTCTTT CASSLGRYRDKVEAFF
TRBJ2-3 TRBV10-3 19 once . TGTGCCATCAGCACAAGTAAAAGGGGACAAGCCCCCTACACAGATACGCAGTATTTT CAISTSKRGQAPYTDTQYF
TRBJ2-1 TRBV27 14 . TRBD2 TGTGCCAGCAGTGGCCTGGGACTAGTGAATGAGCAGTTCTTC CASSGLGLVNEQFF
TRBJ2-5 TRBV5-4 15 once TRBD2 TGTGCCAGCAGCCAGGGACTAGCGGGTTCGGAGACCCAGTACTTC CASSQGLAGSETQYF
TRBJ2-5 TRBV18 15 . . TGTGCCAGCTCACTCACGCGGGGGCCCCAAGAGACCCAGTACTTC CASSLTRGPQETQYF
TRBJ2-3 TRBV7-7 17 . TRBD2 TGTGCTAGCAGCCCCGGGACTAGCGGGACTAGCACAGATACGCAGTATTTT CASSPGTSGTSTDTQYF
TRBJ2-2 TRBV5-1 14 . . TGCGCCAGCTTGGCGGCTAGCGCCGCCGGGGAGCTGTTTTTT CASLAASAAGELFF
TRBJ1-5 TRBV7-9 14 few . TGTGCCAGCGGATGGGGGGACAAGGAATCAGCCCAGCATTTT CASGWGDKESAQHF
TRBJ2-7 TRBV18 15 . TRBD1 TGTGCCAGCTCACGGGGACAGGGGAGGGTCGACGAGCAGTACTTC CASSRGQGRVDEQYF
TRBJ2-7 TRBV19 13 . . TGTGCCAGTAGTATGACGGTGAACTACGAGCAGTACTTC CASSMTVNYEQYF
TRBJ1-5 TRBV28 15 few TRBD1 TGTGCCAGCAGTCTACGGGACAGCGGGAACCAGCCCCAGCATTTT CASSLRDSGNQPQHF
TRBJ2-1 TRBV9 11 . . TGTGCCAGCAGCGTTGGCGTAAAACAGTTCTTC CASSVGVKQFF
TRBJ2-1 TRBV28 13 . . TGTGCCAGCAGTCGCGATCAGGGCAATGAGCAGTTCTTC CASSRDQGNEQFF
TRBJ2-7 TRBV18 15 once . TGTGCCAGCTCACAAGGAACCCGTATCGTCTACGAGCAGTACTTC CASSQGTRIVYEQYF
TRBJ1-1 TRBV6-6 14 few TRBD1 TGTGCCAGCAAGGGACAGGGGATCAATACTGAAGCTTTCTTT CASKGQGINTEAFF
TRBJ2-7 TRBV9 15 . TRBD2 TGTGCCAGCAGCGTAGGGAGCGGGAGAGGGTACGAGCAGTACTTC CASSVGSGRGYEQYF
TRBJ1-2 TRBV5-6 16 . . TGTGCCAGCAGCTTGTTTGCCCCCGGGACCTCCTATGGCTACACCTTC CASSLFAPGTSYGYTF
TRBJ2-7 TRBV10-3 13 . TRBD1 TGTGCCATCAGAGGGACAGTTGGGTACGAGCAGTACTTC CAIRGTVGYEQYF
TRBJ2-6 TRBV23-1 19 . . TGCGCCAGCAGTCACCACGCCGACAAAAGGCTGGATGGGGCCAACGTCCTGACTTTC CASSHHADKRLDGANVLTF
TRBJ2-3 TRBV10-3 16 . TRBD2 TGTGCCATCAGTGAGTTTGCGGGAGGGGGCACAGATACGCAGTATTTT CAISEFAGGGTDTQYF
TRBJ2-7 TRBV29-1 13 . . TGCAGCGTTGAAGGGCCAGGGGACTACGAGCAGTACTTC CSVEGPGDYEQYF
TRBJ2-3 TRBV19 14 . . TGTGCCAGTAGTATTTTTGTATCCACAGATACGCAGTATTTT CASSIFVSTDTQYF
TRBJ2-7 TRBV4-2 15 . TRBD2 TGTGCCAGCAGCCAACCAACTAGCGGGAGTGAACAGCAGTACTTC CASSQPTSGSEQQYF